Below, 31 T cell receptor beta chains from the same sample are listed, as sequenced in a study of T cell changes during pregnancy in multiple sclerosis. Method: immunoSEQ multiplex PCR; TCRdb's copy keeps in-frame clones and lacks some. The sample has tens of thousands of clones; about 94% are singletons. Sample: CD8+ T cells from peripheral blood mononuclear cells, taken after pregnancy. These receptors all come from a female donor with multiple sclerosis, enrolled in a pregnancy study.

The gene calls are TRBV19 and TRBJ2-2; D might be TRBD1 (6 bases). Trimming took 11 bases from V and 4 from J, leaving 17 bases between them. CDR3 size: 14 residues. Germline CDR1 LNHDA, CDR2 SQIVND (reference sequence). The CDR3 sequence is CAGKARGSTGELFF. The CDR3 nucleotides are TGTGCCGGGAAGGCCAGGGGAAGCACCGGGGAGCTGTTTTTT.

The chain uses TRBV19 and TRBJ1-1; D is uncertain. V lost 5 bases and J 6 bases, leaving 7 bases between the germline ends. CDR1 is LNHDA and CDR2 is SQIVND in the germline V gene (reference sequence). The CDR3 length is 11 residues. The CDR3 loop is CASSPGSEAFF. In nucleotides, the CDR3 is TGTGCCAGTAGTCCGGGGTCTGAAGCTTTCTTT.

This chain uses TRBV27 with TRBJ2-7; a possible D gene is TRBD1 (6 bases). Trimming cost V 4 bases and J 1 base, with 11 bases left between them. Germline CDR1 MNHEY, CDR2 SMNVEV (reference sequence). CDR3 size: 14 residues. CDR3 loop: CASSSRQESYEQYF. CDR3 in DNA: TGTGCCAGCAGTTCACGACAGGAATCCTACGAGCAGTACTTC.

This chain uses TRBV19 with TRBJ1-1; TRBD1 agrees at 7 bases. The CDR3 covers 12 residues. Looked up from germline, CDR1 is LNHDA and CDR2 is SQIVND (reference sequence). Unmatched junction bases numbered 2, after V lost 4 bases and J lost 6 bases. CDR3 protein: CASSSGTAEAFF. The CDR3 coding sequence is TGTGCCAGTAGTAGCGGGACAGCTGAAGCTTTCTTT.

This chain joins TRBV27 and TRBJ2-1, with TRBD2 matching 10 bases. Trimming took 3 bases from V and 4 from J; bases not matched to a gene: 0. Germline V gives CDR1 MNHEY, CDR2 SMNVEV (reference sequence). The CDR3 loop spans 14 amino acids. CDR3: CASSLTSGYNEQFF. The CDR3 nucleotides are TGTGCCAGCAGTTTGACTAGCGGGTACAATGAGCAGTTCTTC.

The rearrangement joins TRBV5-6 to TRBJ2-5, with D maybe TRBD2 (6 bases). This CDR3 comprises 15 residues. Germline CDR1 and CDR2: SGHDT and YYEEEE. V lost 0 bases, J lost 5 bases, and 14 bases lay in between. In DNA form, the CDR3 reads TGTGCCAGCAGCTTGGGGACTATCACTCCCGAGACCCAGTACTTC. This codes for CASSLGTITPETQYF.

DNA of the CDR3: TGTGCCAGCAGTACAGGGGTCTCTGCCGAGCAGTACTTC. It translates to CASSTGVSAEQYF. This chain connects TRBV7-9 to TRBJ2-7, with TRBD1 identical over 7 bases. The CDR3 consists of 13 residues. Trimming cost V 6 bases and J 6 bases; bases outside gene matches: 8. Germline CDR1 is SEHNR and CDR2 is FQNEAQ (reference sequence).

This chain joins TRBV5-1 and TRBJ2-7; D gene ambiguous. The CDR3 has 14 residues. V was trimmed by 0 bases and J by 3 bases, leaving 10 bases between them. The germline V gene encodes CDR1 SGHRS and CDR2 YFSETQ. The CDR3 DNA is TGCGCCAGCAGCTTGGTTTCTGTCGGCTACGAGCAGTACTTC. It is translated as CASSLVSVGYEQYF. Full variable domain (remainder filled in from reference TRBV5-1 and TRBJ2-7): KAGVTQTPRYLIKTRGQQVTLSCSPISGHRSVSWYQQTPGQGLQFLFEYFSETQRNKGNFPGRFSGRQFSNSRSEMNVSTLELGDSALYLCASSLVSVGYEQYFGPGTRLTVT.

The rearrangement links TRBV5-4 to TRBJ2-7; D perhaps matches TRBD2 (7 bases). CDR3 length: 18 residues. V was shortened by 9 bases and J by 5 bases, with 33 bases between the two germline ends. Germline CDR1 and CDR2: SGHNT and YYREEE (reference sequence). The CDR3 is CATGDTLAVGGDPDEQYF. DNA of the CDR3: TGTGCCACAGGGGATACTCTAGCGGTGGGAGGGGACCCTGACGAGCAGTACTTC.

The V and J genes are TRBV28 and TRBJ1-2, with D possibly TRBD1 on 6 matching bases. Trimming removed 2 bases from V and 8 bases from J, with 15 bases in between. Germline V gene sequence: CDR1 MDHEN, CDR2 SYDVKM. CDR3 length equals 14 residues. The CDR3 protein is CASSLPDRLGGYTF. The CDR3 DNA sequence: TGTGCCAGCAGTTTACCCGACAGGTTGGGCGGCTACACCTTC.

J is TRBJ2-1 and V is TRBV27; a weak D match, TRBD2 (5 bases). V lost 0 bases, J lost 2 bases, and 11 bases lay in between. Germline V gene data show CDR1 as MNHEY and CDR2 as SMNVEV (reference sequence). The CDR3 consists of 16 residues. The CDR3 spells CASSLSGLPPYNEQFF. DNA for the CDR3: TGTGCCAGCAGTTTATCTGGACTCCCACCCTACAATGAGCAGTTCTTC.

The rearrangement joins TRBV9 to TRBJ2-3; TRBD2 might be the D (6 bases). Trimming took 4 bases from V and 0 from J, leaving 15 bases between them. The CDR3 covers 16 residues. Germline values: CDR1 SGDLS, CDR2 YYNGEE. In DNA form, the CDR3 reads TGTGCCAGCAGCTCCCCCTCGGGGGAGAGCACAGATACGCAGTATTTT. Its translation: CASSSPSGESTDTQYF.

The chain carries TRBV19 and TRBJ2-7; D remains unclear. Per germline, CDR1 LNHDA and CDR2 SQIVND (reference sequence). V lost 3 bases and J lost 5, with 11 bases in between. The CDR3 sequence is 13 residues long. The CDR3 here is CASSIAMSNEQYF. DNA of the CDR3: TGTGCCAGTAGTATCGCCATGAGTAACGAGCAGTACTTC. Filled out from reference TRBV19 and TRBJ2-7, the complete variable domain reads DGGITQSPKYLFRKEGQNVTLSCEQNLNHDAMYWYRQDPGQGLRLIYYSQIVNDFQKGDIAEGYSVSREKKESFPLTVTSAQKNPTAFYLCASSIAMSNEQYFGPGTRLTVT.

This sequence joins TRBV7-8 and TRBJ2-7, with a possible D match to TRBD2 (6 bases). This CDR3 has 17 amino acids. Trimming left V 5 bases short and J 5 bases short, with 25 bases between. From germline, CDR1 is SGHVS and CDR2 FQNEAQ. The CDR3 region is CASSPYGGTGVGDEQYF. The CDR3 region has the DNA TGTGCCAGCAGCCCCTACGGGGGTACGGGAGTAGGTGACGAGCAGTACTTC.

V and J are TRBV15 and TRBJ2-3; a possible D gene is TRBD1 (6 bases). V lost 3 bases to trimming and J lost 4 bases, with 11 bases between them. Germline CDR1 is LNHNV and CDR2 is YYDKDF (reference sequence). The CDR3 is 14 residues long. The CDR3 sequence: CATSSGQSPDTQYF. In DNA form, the CDR3 reads TGTGCCACCAGCAGCGGACAGTCACCAGATACGCAGTATTTT. The full variable domain, rest sourced from reference TRBV15 and TRBJ2-3, is DAMVIQNPRYQVTQFGKPVTLSCSQTLNHNVMYWYQQKSSQAPKLLFHYYDKDFNNEADTPDNFQSRRPNTSFCFLDIRSPGLGDTAMYLCATSSGQSPDTQYFGPGTRLTVL.

V and J are TRBV14 and TRBJ2-1, with TRBD1 as a possible D gene (6 bases). V gave up 1 base and J gave up 10 bases, with 17 bases separating them. CDR1 and CDR2 (germline): SGHDN, FVKESK. This CDR3 is 15 amino acids long. The CDR3 spells CASSQAGAPGEEQFF. The DNA for the CDR3 is TGTGCCAGCAGCCAAGCAGGGGCCCCTGGAGAGGAGCAGTTCTTC.

This chain joins TRBV30 and TRBJ2-1, with 7 bases fitting TRBD2. The CDR3 runs to 14 residues. Losses at the gene ends were 3 bases for V and 8 bases for J; bases not matched to a gene: 10. In germline, CDR1 is GTSNPN, CDR2 SVGIG (reference sequence). The CDR3 region has the DNA TGTGCCTGGAGCCGCTTCGTACGGGAGGATGAGCAGTTCTTC. Protein: CAWSRFVREDEQFF.

The V call is TRBV9, the J call TRBJ2-2; 7 bases map to TRBD2. CDR1 is SGDLS, CDR2 YYNGEE, per germline. There are 16 residues in the CDR3. V lost 1 base to trimming and J lost 5 bases; unmatched junction nucleotides: 8. The DNA of the CDR3 is TGTGCCAGCAGCGTAAGCGGGACTCAAATGACCGGGGAGCTGTTTTTT. Its protein product is CASSVSGTQMTGELFF.

This clone was observed a few times. The chain links TRBV5-1 to TRBJ1-2; no reliable D call. The CDR3 loop spans 16 amino acids. In germline, CDR1 is SGHRS, CDR2 YFSETQ. The V gene lost 4 bases and the J gene lost 2 bases, with 18 bases spanning the gap. This CDR3 is CASSARSGRTNYGYTF. The CDR3 coding sequence is TGCGCCAGCAGCGCCCGGTCGGGGAGAACGAACTATGGCTACACCTTC.

This clone came up once. J is TRBJ2-7 and V is TRBV4-1, with 7 positions matching TRBD1. The CDR3 extends over 15 amino acids. Per the germline V gene, CDR1 is MGHRA and CDR2 is YSYEKL. Germline trimming cut 1 base from V and 2 bases from J; bases unmatched to any gene: 5. The CDR3 is CASSQGTGAAYEQYF. DNA for the CDR3: TGCGCCAGCAGCCAAGGTACAGGGGCCGCCTACGAGCAGTACTTC.

V and J are TRBV14 and TRBJ2-7; 7 bases align to TRBD2. The CDR3 totals 14 residues. V shed 6 bases and J 0 bases; nucleotides not matched to a gene: 5. Per the germline V gene, CDR1 is SGHDN and CDR2 is FVKESK. Written as DNA, the CDR3 is TGTGCCAGCAGTCCGCGGGGGAGCTCCTACGAGCAGTACTTC. Translation gives CASSPRGSSYEQYF.

The V gene is TRBV7-8, the J gene TRBJ2-2; D not certain. V was shortened by 5 bases and J by 4 bases, with 8 bases between the two germline ends. This CDR3 is built from 13 residues. Germline loops: CDR1 SGHVS, CDR2 FQNEAQ. CDR3 DNA: TGTGCCAGCAGCCAATCCAGCACCGGGGAGCTGTTTTTT. It translates to CASSQSSTGELFF.

The chain employs TRBV5-4 and TRBJ2-1; D perhaps matches TRBD1 (5 bases). Germline loops: CDR1 SGHNT, CDR2 YYREEE (reference sequence). Trimming left V 3 bases short and J 7 bases short, with 8 bases between. This CDR3 has 12 amino acids. CDR3 residues: CASSSKGNEQFF. The CDR3 DNA is TGTGCCAGCAGCTCTAAGGGGAATGAGCAGTTCTTC.

V gene TRBV2 combines with J gene TRBJ2-3; TRBD2 matches at 8 bases. Germline-derived CDR1 and CDR2 are SNHLY and FYNNEI. This CDR3 is built from 16 residues. V shed 2 bases and J 4 bases; nucleotides not matched to a gene: 8. This CDR3 reads CASSETEREYSDTQYF. CDR3 nucleotides: TGTGCCAGCAGTGAAACGGAGCGGGAGTACTCAGATACGCAGTATTTT. The full variable domain, its missing parts supplied by reference TRBV2 and TRBJ2-3, is EPEVTQTPSHQVTQMGQEVILRCVPISNHLYFYWYRQILGQKVEFLVSFYNNEISEKSEIFDDQFSVERPDGSNFTLKIRSTKLEDSAMYFCASSETEREYSDTQYFGPGTRLTVL.

J is TRBJ2-1 and V is TRBV4-2; 14 bases map to TRBD2. Germline trimming cut 4 bases from V and 6 bases from J; bases unmatched to any gene: 11. The CDR3 is 18 amino acids. Germline CDR1 LGHNA, CDR2 YNFKEQ. The CDR3 loop reads CASSRGTSGRSDSNEQFF. CDR3 bases: TGTGCCAGCAGCCGAGGGACTAGCGGGAGAAGCGACAGCAATGAGCAGTTCTTC.

This chain links TRBV29-1 with TRBJ2-7; maybe TRBD1 (5 bases). The germline CDR1 and CDR2 sequences are SQVTM and ANQGSEA. This CDR3 comprises 13 residues. The V end was cut by 0 bases, the J end by 4 bases, with 10 bases between. The CDR3 protein is CSVEEETAYEQYF. CDR3 bases: TGCAGCGTTGAAGAGGAGACAGCGTACGAGCAGTACTTC.

The chain employs TRBV5-1 and TRBJ2-7; TRBD1 matches at 8 bases. V trimming: 4 bases; J trimming: 3 bases; junction bases outside the gene matches: 3. Germline V gene data show CDR1 as SGHRS and CDR2 as YFSETQ. The CDR3 runs to 13 residues. CDR3 sequence (DNA): TGCGCCAGCAGCGGGACAGGAGTCTACGAGCAGTACTTC. This codes for CASSGTGVYEQYF.

The gene calls are TRBV6-5 and TRBJ1-2; 7 bases line up with TRBD1. This CDR3 is built from 15 residues. Germline assignment: CDR1 MNHEY and CDR2 SVGAGI. V was pared by 2 bases and J by 1 base, with 4 bases of the junction left unmatched. The CDR3 nucleotides are TGTGCCAGCAGTTACGGACAGGCCCTTAACTATGGCTACACCTTC. It specifies CASSYGQALNYGYTF.

The chain is built from TRBV19 and TRBJ1-1; 8 bases are shared with TRBD1. The CDR3 is made up of 15 amino acids. Germline V gene data show CDR1 as LNHDA and CDR2 as SQIVND (reference sequence). Trimming removed 5 bases from V and 0 bases from J; junction bases left unmatched: 5. The CDR3 coding sequence is TGTGCCAGTAGTCCGTGGACAGGGATGAACACTGAAGCTTTCTTT. This codes for CASSPWTGMNTEAFF. The entire variable domain, with the rest obtained from reference TRBV19 and TRBJ1-1, is as follows: DGGITQSPKYLFRKEGQNVTLSCEQNLNHDAMYWYRQDPGQGLRLIYYSQIVNDFQKGDIAEGYSVSREKKESFPLTVTSAQKNPTAFYLCASSPWTGMNTEAFFGQGTRLTVV.

This chain joins TRBV10-3 and TRBJ2-7, with D uncertain. CDR3 length equals 17 residues. The V end lost 7 bases, the J end lost 2 bases, and 24 bases lay between the germline ends. The germline CDR1 and CDR2 sequences are ENHRY and SYGVKD. The CDR3 reads CAIMSDQASINPYEQYF. DNA for the CDR3: TGTGCCATCATGTCAGACCAGGCCAGCATAAACCCCTACGAGCAGTACTTC.

This chain joins TRBV27 and TRBJ1-5, with TRBD1 as a possible D gene (5 bases). The CDR3 covers 13 residues. Trimming left V 3 bases short and J 6 bases short, with 9 bases between. Germline V lookup: CDR1 MNHEY, CDR2 SMNVEV (reference sequence). The CDR3, as DNA: TGTGCCAGCAGTTTGGGGGGGAGTCAGCCCCAGCATTTT. This translates into CASSLGGSQPQHF.